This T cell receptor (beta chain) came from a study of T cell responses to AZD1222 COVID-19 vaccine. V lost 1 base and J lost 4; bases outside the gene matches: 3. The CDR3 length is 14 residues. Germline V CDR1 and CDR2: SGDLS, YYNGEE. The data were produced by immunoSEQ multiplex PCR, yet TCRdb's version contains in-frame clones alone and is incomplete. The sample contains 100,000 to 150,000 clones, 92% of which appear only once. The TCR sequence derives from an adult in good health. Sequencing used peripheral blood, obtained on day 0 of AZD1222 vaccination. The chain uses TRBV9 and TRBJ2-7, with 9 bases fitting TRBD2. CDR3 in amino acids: CASSVWTSEYEQYF. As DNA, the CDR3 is TGTGCCAGCAGCGTATGGACTAGCGAGTACGAGCAGTACTTC.